The following is a T cell receptor beta chain sequence with its context. Its antigen remains unknown. The data stem from a study of T-cell memory formation after mild COVID-19. Study overall: The two donors had largely donor-specific TCR clusters. Study-level results: Memory sampled before infection contained some responding clones, suggesting cross-reactive memory joined. Unconfirmed was the SARS-CoV-2 specificity of second-wave clones that peaked on day 37.

V was pared by 5 bases and J by 5 bases, with 10 bases between. Germline assignment: CDR1 SGHNT and CDR2 YENEEA. The CDR3 loop spans 13 amino acids. The TCR alpha and TCR beta cDNA libraries, bearing sample barcodes and UMIs, were generated by 5'RACE using constant-segment primers. TCRdb reprocessed the 5' RACE reads with MiXCR, giving one entry per CDR3 protein. Of 350,000 or so distinct CDR3 sequences listed, under 25% were seen once; the top ten hold roughly an eighth. The specimen was PBMCs or a T cell subset sorted from them (not recorded which). This TCR was recovered from an adult woman who had mild COVID-19 (a few samples of this study predate the infection). Cell type and time point are not known. The chain employs TRBV11-3 and TRBJ2-1; D uncertain. The CDR3 loop reads CASSKLINNEQFF. Written as DNA, the CDR3 is TGTGCCAGCAGCAAGCTAATTAACAATGAGCAGTTCTTC.